The 21 T cell receptor beta chains below were found in one sample sequenced in a study of preoperative IRX-2 immunotherapy in early breast cancer. This sample's treatment: preoperative locoregional IRX-2 cytokine immunotherapy. Libraries were prepared by immunoSEQ multiplex PCR; TCRdb keeps only in-frame clonotypes and omits some of them. This sample yields about 62,000 clones, of which roughly 94% are seen a single time; around 1.7% belongs to the top ten. This sample was gathered from a patient treated with IRX-2 immunotherapy. The receptors were gathered from a human donor with breast cancer.

The chain uses TRBV7-9 and TRBJ2-5, with TRBD2 as a possible D gene (6 bases). The CDR3 spans 14 residues. Germline V CDR1 and CDR2: SEHNR, FQNEAQ (reference sequence). Trimming cost V 1 base and J 7 bases, with 13 bases left between them. Here the CDR3 reads CASSLVGGVGTQYF. The CDR3 nucleotides read TGTGCCAGCAGCTTAGTCGGAGGGGTCGGGACCCAGTACTTC.

The chain uses TRBV18 and TRBJ2-2, with D maybe TRBD1 (6 bases). The germline V gene has CDR1 KGHSH and CDR2 LQKENI. V was pared by 3 bases and J by 1 base, with 12 bases between. The CDR3 extends over 16 amino acids. The chain's CDR3 is CASSPQGIQNTGELFF. The DNA for the CDR3 is TGTGCCAGCTCACCGCAGGGGATCCAGAACACCGGGGAGCTGTTTTTT.

The chain has TRBV7-2 and TRBJ2-5; D is ambiguous. The DNA end favors TRBJ2-7, so the J call may be wrong. Germline lookup yields CDR1 SGHTA and CDR2 FQGNSA. CDR3 length: 11 amino acids. CDR3 coding DNA: TGTGCCAGCAGCTTAGCGATCGAGCAGTACTTC. As protein: CASSLAIEQYF.

The chain is built from TRBV4-2 and TRBJ1-3, with no clear D. Germline V CDR1 and CDR2: LGHNA, YNFKEQ. CDR3 length equals 14 residues. V dropped 0 bases and J dropped 8 bases, with 11 bases sitting between them. Here the CDR3 DNA reads TGTGCCAGCAGCCAAGATCGACGAGATGACACCATATATTTT. It yields the protein CASSQDRRDDTIYF.

The CDR3 DNA reads TGTGCCAGCACTCAGAGTAGCGGGGGTGACTACAATGAGCAGTTCTTC. It translates to CASTQSSGGDYNEQFF. The V call is TRBV7-9, the J call TRBJ2-1; 9 bases match TRBD2. Germline lookup yields CDR1 SEHNR and CDR2 FQNEAQ (reference sequence). Trimming cost V 7 bases and J 3 bases; bases outside gene matches: 10. This CDR3 is 16 amino acids long.

The chain employs TRBV27 and TRBJ1-5; no clear D. Germline-derived CDR1 and CDR2 are MNHEY and SMNVEV (reference sequence). The germline V and J ends were trimmed by 3 bases and 3 bases, with 3 bases remaining between them. The CDR3 length is 12 residues. CDR3 bases: TGTGCCAGCAGTTTTTACAATCAGCCCCAGCATTTT. Translating gives CASSFYNQPQHF.

The chain recombines TRBV7-2 with TRBJ1-6; D ambiguous. This CDR3 is built from 14 residues. V lost 3 bases and J lost 10, with 13 bases in between. CDR1 is SGHTA and CDR2 is FQGNSA in the germline V gene. CDR3 loop: CASSFTYGRSPLHF. In nucleotides, the CDR3 is TGTGCCAGCAGCTTCACTTACGGAAGGTCACCCCTCCACTTT.

The chain has TRBV7-9 and TRBJ2-7; D is possibly TRBD1 or TRBD2 (5 bases each). The CDR3 sequence is 13 residues long. Germline assignment: CDR1 SEHNR and CDR2 FQNEAQ (reference sequence). Trimming removed 1 base from V and 5 bases from J, with 9 bases in between. The CDR3 DNA sequence: TGTGCCAGCAGCTTAGGGAGAGGGGACGAGCAGTACTTC. Translated: CASSLGRGDEQYF.

The sample holds one count of this clone. V and J are TRBV7-9 and TRBJ1-3; D gene uncertain. The CDR3 is 14 residues long. V was cut by 4 bases and J by 0 bases, with 7 bases left in between. CDR1 is SEHNR, CDR2 FQNEAQ, per germline (reference sequence). The DNA for the CDR3 is TGTGCCAGCAGCTCCCCGAGCTCTGGAAACACCATATATTTT. Translating it yields CASSSPSSGNTIYF.

The chain's CDR3 is CAWAETNEKLFF. CDR3 sequence (DNA): TGTGCCTGGGCAGAAACTAATGAAAAACTGTTTTTT. The chain has TRBV30 and TRBJ1-4; no reliable D call. V dropped 5 bases and J dropped 1 base, with 5 bases sitting between them. The CDR3 spans 12 residues. Per the germline V gene, CDR1 is GTSNPN and CDR2 is SVGIG (reference sequence).

This chain connects TRBV7-9 to TRBJ2-1, with a possible D match to TRBD2 (5 bases). Per the germline V gene, CDR1 is SEHNR and CDR2 is FQNEAQ (reference sequence). This CDR3 spans 14 amino acids. V lost 1 base to trimming and J lost 9 bases, with 13 bases between them. The CDR3: CASSLGRGWAEQFF. The CDR3 DNA follows: TGTGCCAGCAGCTTAGGACGGGGTTGGGCTGAGCAGTTCTTC. The variable domain in full, completed from reference TRBV7-9 and TRBJ2-1, reads DTGVSQNPRHKITKRGQNVTFRCDPISEHNRLYWYRQTLGQGPEFLTYFQNEAQLEKSRLLSDRFSAERPKGSFSTLEIQRTEQGDSAMYLCASSLGRGWAEQFFGPGTRLTVL.

The chain carries TRBV5-1 and TRBJ2-7, with 7 bases that match TRBD2. The V gene's germline CDR1 is SGHRS and CDR2 YFSETQ. V trimming: 0 bases; J trimming: 3 bases; junction bases outside the gene matches: 6. The CDR3 runs to 15 residues. CDR3 nucleotide sequence: TGCGCCAGCAGCTTGGCCGCGGGAGCGGGCTACGAGCAGTACTTC. Protein sequence: CASSLAAGAGYEQYF.

The chain employs TRBV2 and TRBJ2-2, with D possibly called TRBD1 or TRBD2 (6 bases each). The CDR3 is 13 amino acids. The V end lost 4 bases, the J end lost 5 bases, and 8 bases lay between the germline ends. CDR1 is SNHLY, CDR2 FYNNEI, per germline. In DNA form, the CDR3 reads TGTGCCAGCAGTGGGAGGGGGACCGGGGAGCTGTTTTTT. Translating it yields CASSGRGTGELFF.

The chain has TRBV5-4 and TRBJ2-7; D may be TRBD2 (6 bases). The CDR3 loop spans 14 amino acids. Trimming shortened V by 1 base and J by 2 bases, and 10 bases separated the two germline ends. The germline V gene encodes CDR1 SGHNT and CDR2 YYREEE (reference sequence). The CDR3 nucleotides read TGTGCCAGCAGCTTGCGGGGGACGCCCTACGAGCAGTACTTC. It specifies CASSLRGTPYEQYF.

The rearrangement uses TRBV2 and TRBJ2-5; D remains ambiguous. The ends were cut back, 3 bases at V and 5 bases at J, with 10 bases in the middle. Germline V gene sequence: CDR1 SNHLY, CDR2 FYNNEI. The CDR3 runs to 13 residues. The CDR3 sequence: CASSDSGGETQYF. DNA of the CDR3: TGTGCCAGCAGTGACTCAGGTGGGGAGACCCAGTACTTC.

The CDR3 DNA reads TGTGCCATCAGTGAGTCGGCCAGCCGTGGGTCACCCCTCCACTTT. It codes for CAISESASRGSPLHF. The genes are TRBV10-3 and TRBJ1-6; no firm D call. V lost 0 bases, J lost 10 bases, and 13 bases lay in between. The germline CDR1 and CDR2 sequences are ENHRY and SYGVKD. The CDR3 length is 15 residues.

This chain links TRBV5-5 with TRBJ1-2; unclear D gene. Trimming removed 2 bases from V and 2 bases from J, with 13 bases in between. The CDR3 runs to 15 residues. Germline V gene lookup returns CDR1 SGHKS and CDR2 YYEKEE (reference sequence). The CDR3 nucleotides read TGTGCCAGCAGCTTACGTGGCATGGGGAACTATGGCTACACCTTC. As protein: CASSLRGMGNYGYTF.

The V gene is TRBV6-5, the J gene TRBJ1-1, with D possibly TRBD1 on 5 matching bases. Germline V CDR1 and CDR2: MNHEY, SVGAGI. This CDR3 contains 16 residues. Trimming took 0 bases from V and 4 from J, leaving 15 bases between them. CDR3: CASSYSRGRVGTEAFF. CDR3 coding DNA: TGTGCCAGCAGTTACTCGCGGGGCAGGGTGGGCACTGAAGCTTTCTTT.

The chain recombines TRBV7-2 with TRBJ2-7; 14 nucleotides line up with TRBD2. The junction had 4 bases not matched to a gene; V was cut back by 3 bases and J by 3 bases. Per the germline V gene, CDR1 is SGHTA and CDR2 is FQGNSA. CDR3 length equals 16 residues. CDR3 sequence reads: CASSLGLAGAGYEQYF. The CDR3 DNA reads as TGTGCCAGCAGCTTGGGACTAGCGGGAGCAGGCTACGAGCAGTACTTC.

The V gene is TRBV19, the J gene TRBJ2-1, with D possibly TRBD2 on 5 matching bases. The CDR3 is 13 residues long. Trimming shortened V by 3 bases and J by 5 bases, and 8 bases separated the two germline ends. Germline V gives CDR1 LNHDA, CDR2 SQIVND (reference sequence). The CDR3 sequence: CASSIRGDNEQFF. The CDR3, as DNA: TGTGCCAGTAGTATCCGGGGAGACAATGAGCAGTTCTTC.

Only one count was recorded for this clone. The chain recombines TRBV29-1 with TRBJ2-7, with D possibly being TRBD2 (6 bases). Per the germline V gene, CDR1 is SQVTM and CDR2 is ANQGSEA. The V end was cut by 3 bases, the J end by 0 bases, with 15 bases between. CDR3 length: 15 amino acids. The CDR3 is CSVEGGRESSYEQYF. The CDR3 DNA reads TGCAGCGTTGAGGGAGGCAGGGAGAGCTCCTACGAGCAGTACTTC.